Presented here are 20 T cell receptor beta chains from one specimen sequenced in a study of post-analysis software for immune sequencing data. Study-level findings and limits: The study found TRBV5-6, TRBV5-1 and TRBV20-1 among a few TRBV segments more frequent in patients than controls.

Unique molecular identifiers had been added to the TCR beta cDNA libraries. TCRdb re-derived calls from the PCR reads in MiXCR, one entry per CDR3 protein. The repertoire holds approximately 460,000 distinct CDR3 sequences, with nearly 45% as singletons. No antigens are known for them. The sample comprised blood. These receptors were obtained from a girl aged 5-17 years with multiple sclerosis.

This rearrangement joins TRBV12-3 or TRBV12-4 to TRBJ1-5, with 7 nucleotides matching TRBD1. This CDR3 has 14 amino acids. The ends lost 3 bases at V and 7 bases at J; junction bases unmatched: 6. The CDR3 sequence: CASSLTGPFQPQHF. CDR3 nucleotide sequence: TGTGCCAGCAGTTTGACAGGGCCTTTCCAGCCCCAGCATTTT.

The chain is built from TRBV6-6 and TRBJ2-7; TRBD1 aligns across 8 bases. This CDR3 contains 14 residues. Germline V gene sequence: CDR1 MNHNY, CDR2 SVGAGI (reference sequence). J gave up 0 bases and V 6 bases, and 4 bases lay outside the gene matches. The CDR3 spells CASSRGPYSYEQYF. The CDR3 DNA reads TGTGCCAGCAGCAGGGGGCCTTACTCCTACGAGCAGTACTTC.

Points on this clonotype: Being one base from a much bigger clone, this may be a read error. V gene TRBV5-1 combines with J gene TRBJ2-5, with D hard to call. The germline V gene encodes CDR1 SGHRS and CDR2 YFSETQ. V shed 6 bases and J shed 2 bases, with 11 bases lying between them. The CDR3 covers 13 residues. The CDR3 region has the DNA TGCGCCAGCAACCCAGAGGATCAAGAGACCCAGTACTTC. This encodes CASNPEDQETQYF. The full variable domain, with the rest looked up from reference TRBV5-1 and TRBJ2-5, is KAGVTQTPRYLIKTRGQQVTLSCSPISGHRSVSWYQQTPGQGLQFLFEYFSETQRNKGNFPGRFSGRQFSNSRSEMNVSTLELGDSALYLCASNPEDQETQYFGPGTRLLVL.

This rearrangement joins TRBV10-2 to TRBJ2-1; tentatively, D is TRBD2 (6 bases). The germline CDR1 and CDR2 sequences are WSHSY and SAAADI. V dropped 3 bases and J dropped 8 bases, with 17 bases sitting between them. The CDR3 has 15 amino acids. CDR3 nucleotides: TGCGCCAGCAGTGAAACTTCGGAGGGTGGCGATGAGCAGTTCTTC. Translation: CASSETSEGGDEQFF.

The chain uses TRBV4-3 and TRBJ2-1; 10 bases line up with TRBD2. Trimming cost V 6 bases and J 1 base; bases outside gene matches: 0. The CDR3 has 14 amino acids. Looked up from germline, CDR1 is LGHNA and CDR2 is YSLEER. This CDR3 reads CASSSGRSYNEQFF. As DNA, the CDR3 is TGCGCCAGCAGTAGCGGGAGGTCCTACAATGAGCAGTTCTTC.

V is TRBV5-1 and J is TRBJ2-1; TRBD2 agrees at 9 bases. V trimming: 4 bases; J trimming: 1 base; junction bases outside the gene matches: 6. The CDR3 contains 16 residues. Looked up from germline, CDR1 is SGHRS and CDR2 is YFSETQ. In nucleotides, the CDR3 is TGCGCCAGCAGCCCGTCTAGCGGGAAGTCCTACAATGAGCAGTTCTTC. Amino acids: CASSPSSGKSYNEQFF.

This chain uses TRBV5-1 with TRBJ1-2; unclear D gene. The V end lost 1 base, the J end lost 1 base, and 8 bases lay between the germline ends. CDR1 is SGHRS and CDR2 is YFSETQ in the germline V gene. This CDR3 has 14 amino acids. CDR3 DNA sequence: TGCGCCAGCAGCTTGAATGCGTATAACTATGGCTACACCTTC. Protein: CASSLNAYNYGYTF.

The gene calls are TRBV7-2 and TRBJ2-1, with a tentative D call TRBD1 (7 bases). CDR1 and CDR2 (germline): SGHTA, FQGNSA. V lost 5 bases and J lost 0, with 20 bases in between. The CDR3 contains 18 residues. CDR3 protein: CASSIVQGTPDSYNEQFF. Here the CDR3 DNA reads TGTGCCAGCAGCATAGTACAGGGGACTCCTGACTCCTACAATGAGCAGTTCTTC.

The chain links TRBV12-3 or TRBV12-4 to TRBJ2-7; 7 bases are a match to TRBD2. Trimming removed 7 bases from V and 6 bases from J; junction bases left unmatched: 12. The CDR3 has 14 residues. The CDR3 bases are TGTGCCAGCACCGCTTGGGAGGGCTCTAGCGAGCAGTACTTC. This codes for CASTAWEGSSEQYF.

This chain uses TRBV2 with TRBJ2-2; 13 positions match TRBD2. The CDR3 totals 17 residues. From germline, CDR1 is SNHLY and CDR2 FYNNEI. V was pared by 7 bases and J by 4 bases, with 9 bases of the junction left unmatched. CDR3 sequence (DNA): TGTGCCAGCATCCCAGGACTAGCGGGAGTAAGCACCGGGGAGCTGTTTTTT. Translation gives CASIPGLAGVSTGELFF.

The chain recombines TRBV20-1 with TRBJ2-5; D gene unclear. The CDR3 totals 13 residues. Per the germline V gene, CDR1 is DFQATT and CDR2 is SNEGSKA (reference sequence). Trimming removed 3 bases from V and 2 bases from J, with 10 bases in between. The CDR3 loop reads CSASQLGQETQYF. DNA of the CDR3: TGCAGTGCTAGCCAACTGGGACAAGAGACCCAGTACTTC.

This clonotype was seen a single time. The junction and the germline gene differ at one end; a read error may be behind it. The rearrangement joins TRBV11-2 to TRBJ1-4; TRBD1 is a possible D gene (5 bases). Germline CDR1 reads SGHAT; CDR2 reads FQNNGV. The CDR3 length is 15 residues. CDR3 nucleotide sequence: TGTGCCAGCAGCTTAGCGGGCAGGGCCTATGAAAAACGGTTTTTT. Encoded protein: CASSLAGRAYEKRFF.

The chain uses TRBV7-2 and TRBJ2-6; 7 bases fit TRBD2. Trimming took 3 bases from V and 1 from J; bases not matched to a gene: 3. Germline CDR1 and CDR2: SGHTA and FQGNSA. There are 16 residues in the CDR3. DNA for the CDR3: TGTGCCAGCAGCTTGGCGGGGGTATCTGGGGCCAACGTCCTGACTTTC. This codes for CASSLAGVSGANVLTF.

The rearrangement uses TRBV7-2 and TRBJ2-3; D is undetermined. Germline lookup yields CDR1 SGHTA and CDR2 FQGNSA. V was trimmed by 7 bases and J by 2 bases, leaving 16 bases between them. This CDR3 comprises 15 residues. The CDR3 coding sequence is TGTGCCAGCATGTCTCGGATAGCAGCCACAGATACGCAGTATTTT. Amino acid sequence: CASMSRIAATDTQYF.

This clonotype was found a few times. The chain is built from TRBV3-1 and TRBJ2-7; D is ambiguous. Germline CDR1 reads LGHDT; CDR2 reads YNNKEL (reference sequence). The V end was cut by 0 bases, the J end by 3 bases, with 9 bases between. CDR3 length equals 14 residues. The CDR3 coding sequence is TGTGCCAGCAGCCAAGACGCAGCGCACTACGAGCAGTACTTC. Its protein is CASSQDAAHYEQYF.

The rearrangement links TRBV20-1 to TRBJ2-7; no clear D. The V end was cut by 6 bases, the J end by 7 bases, with 10 bases between. There are 10 residues in the CDR3. Germline CDR1 and CDR2: DFQATT and SNEGSKA (reference sequence). CDR3 in amino acids: CSASLAEQYF. DNA for the CDR3: TGCAGTGCCTCCCTGGCAGAGCAGTACTTC.

This clonotype is a singleton in its sample. Written as DNA, the CDR3 is TGTGCCATCAGTGAGTCAGGGGAAGGAGGATCTAATGAAAAACTGTTTTTT. It yields the protein CAISESGEGGSNEKLFF. The genes are TRBV10-3 and TRBJ1-4; possible D gene TRBD1, 5 bases. The CDR3 is made up of 17 amino acids. Trimming removed 0 bases from V and 3 bases from J, with 14 bases in between. Germline V gene data show CDR1 as ENHRY and CDR2 as SYGVKD.

V is TRBV20-1 and J is TRBJ2-2; 7 bases match TRBD2. Germline CDR1 reads DFQATT; CDR2 reads SNEGSKA (reference sequence). The CDR3 is 16 amino acids. V was pared by 0 bases and J by 2 bases, with 6 bases of the junction left unmatched. CDR3 sequence: CSARDTRGRNTGELFF. In DNA, the CDR3 is TGCAGTGCTAGAGATACTCGCGGGAGAAACACCGGGGAGCTGTTTTTT.

The chain couples TRBV7-2 to TRBJ2-5; weak D call: TRBD2 (5 bases). The DNA end is a closer match to TRBJ2-7, so the J assignment may be wrong. CDR1 is SGHTA and CDR2 is FQGNSA in the germline V gene. The CDR3 extends over 15 amino acids. In DNA form, the CDR3 reads TGTGCCAGCAGCTTAGGGCCGGACTGCCGCTACGAGCAGTACTTC. It is translated as CASSLGPDCRYEQYF.

This clonotype has only a few counts. The J gene is TRBJ2-7, the V gene TRBV6-1; weak D call: TRBD1 (6 bases). V was shortened by 4 bases and J by 6 bases, with 10 bases between the two germline ends. The CDR3 totals 12 residues. Germline-derived CDR1 and CDR2 are MNHNS and SASEGT. The CDR3 reads CASSVSRGEQYF. The CDR3 DNA follows: TGTGCCAGCAGTGTAAGCAGGGGCGAGCAGTACTTC.